Listed below are T cell receptor beta chains from one sample, sequenced in a study of blood T cell repertoires in COVID-19. Only in-frame clones appear in the TCRdb table, and some are missing; sequencing was by immunoSEQ multiplex PCR. The sample has about 170,000 clones, around four fifths seen once; the top ten hold 15% to 20%. Input material: peripheral blood. These TCRs come from a woman in her 70s who had recovered from COVID-19. Each CDR3 is given with its conserved first and last residue. Each record gives: D gene, J gene, V gene, clone size, CDR3 DNA, CDR3 protein. D genes are given only for firm matches. Clone size appears in some rows only: once, few, many, or a class for an expanded clone.

>TRBD1|TRBJ1-1|TRBV3-1/TRBV3-2|-
TGTGCCAGCAGCCAAGACCTACAGGGGCGAGGAGCTTTCTTT
CASSQDLQGRGAFF
>TRBD1|TRBJ1-4|TRBV4-1|-
TGCGCCAGCAGCCTTTTCCCCCGGACAGGGTATGCAACTAATGAAAAACTGTTTTTT
CASSLFPRTGYATNEKLFF
>-|TRBJ2-1|TRBV7-9|few
TGTGCCAGCAGCTCCGGTGGCTACAATGAGCAGTTCTTC
CASSSGGYNEQFF
>-|TRBJ1-6|TRBV7-2|few
TGTGCCAGCAGCTCGGGGACATCTGTAATTACCCTCCACTTT
CASSSGTSVITLHF
>TRBD2|TRBJ2-7|TRBV3-1/TRBV3-2|-
TGTGCCAGCAGCCAGTCCCCCCCCCTTATAGCGGGAGATCCCTACGAGCAGTACTTC
CASSQSPPLIAGDPYEQYF
>-|TRBJ1-3|TRBV18|few
TGTGCCAGCTCACCATCTTCTGTCTCTGGAAACACCATATATTTT
CASSPSSVSGNTIYF
>TRBD1|TRBJ1-4|TRBV29-1|-
TGCAGCGTTGAAGACGCGGACAGGGGGTTGCGGGAAAAACTGTTTTTT
CSVEDADRGLREKLFF
>-|TRBJ2-3|TRBV5-1|-
TGCGCCAGCAGCCCAGGAGATAGCGGCACAGATACGCAGTATTTT
CASSPGDSGTDTQYF
>TRBD1|TRBJ2-5|TRBV5-6|once
TGTGCCAGCAGCTTCCAGGGGGCTGTGGGGACCCAAGAGACCCAGTACTTC
CASSFQGAVGTQETQYF
>TRBD1|TRBJ1-5|TRBV9|-
TGTGCCAGCAGCGGCGGGACAGGGGGCGCGGAGCCCCAGCATTTT
CASSGGTGGAEPQHF
>-|TRBJ1-2|TRBV7-3|once
TGTGCCAGCAGCCCAGGGACTGGATCTAACTATGGCTACACCTTC
CASSPGTGSNYGYTF
>TRBD1|TRBJ1-1|TRBV6-5|-
TGTGCCGTGCTAGCGAGGGACAGGGCTGAAGCTTTCTTT
CAVLARDRAEAFF
>-|TRBJ1-5|TRBV28|-
TGTGCCAGCACTACAGGCAATCAGCCCCAGCATTTT
CASTTGNQPQHF
>-|TRBJ2-5|TRBV9|-
TGTGCCAGCAGCGTAGGGGCTCAAGAGACCCAGTACTTC
CASSVGAQETQYF
>-|TRBJ1-4|TRBV7-2|-
TGTGCCAGCAGCTTCCGGGGTTCGGAAAAACTGTTTTTT
CASSFRGSEKLFF
>-|TRBJ2-1|TRBV4-2|few
TGTGCCAGCAGCCAAGATGGTGGGGCCCGGGAGCAGTTCTTC
CASSQDGGAREQFF
>TRBD1|TRBJ1-1|TRBV6-1|-
TGTGCCAGCAGTGAATGGGGGGGACAGGGAGGGACTGAAGCTTTCTTT
CASSEWGGQGGTEAFF
>TRBD1|TRBJ1-6|TRBV30|-
TGTGCCTGGGGACAGGGACTTAATTCACCCCTCCACTTT
CAWGQGLNSPLHF
>TRBD1|TRBJ1-4|TRBV5-1|-
TGCGCCAGCAGGGACAGGGGTGATGAAAAACTGTTTTTT
CASRDRGDEKLFF
>-|TRBJ2-1|TRBV10-3|-
TGTGCCATCAGTGAGCCGACAAGCCGTCGCTACAATGAGCAGTTCTTC
CAISEPTSRRYNEQFF